This is a list of T cell receptor beta chains from one sample in a study of STAT5B mutations in CD4+ large granular lymphocyte leukemia. Some clones are missing from TCRdb's copy, which holds only in-frame ones; the method was immunoSEQ multiplex PCR. Among a few thousand clones listed, more than 75% were seen once. Sequenced sample: PBMCs. The receptor set was obtained from a woman between 65 and 79 years old with CD4+ T-cell large granular lymphocyte leukemia. CDR3s leave out the opening cysteine and the closing phenylalanine or tryptophan.

J | V | CDR3
TRBJ1-2 | TRBV28 | ASTATSNYGYT
TRBJ2-3 | TRBV5-1 | ASSSETSGKADTQY
TRBJ2-7 | TRBV11-1 | ASSSTRDRVSYEQY
TRBJ2-5 | TRBV5-6 | ASSLLSILAGEETQY
TRBJ2-3 | TRBV21-1 | ASGTLSVKDTQY
TRBJ1-4 | TRBV5-1 | ASSLGGGLSEKLF
TRBJ2-3 | TRBV2 | ASRGQGNTQY
TRBJ2-3 | TRBV6-4 | ASSLGGVGDTQY
TRBJ1-2 | TRBV19 | ASSPPGTVYGYT
TRBJ1-5 | TRBV6-1 | ATLRARNSNQPQH
TRBJ2-7 | TRBV4-2 | ASSQGIAGANLGEQY
TRBJ1-1 | TRBV15 | ATSRDPTLNTEAF
TRBJ1-2 | TRBV2 | ASRGQGTIYGYT
TRBJ2-3 | TRBV4-2 | ASSQEDQLSQY
TRBJ2-3 | TRBV5-1 | ASSLEGMTDTQY
TRBJ2-3 | TRBV5-1 | ASSLVSTGGDTQY
TRBJ2-1 | TRBV5-1 | ASSPGQGFYNEQF
TRBJ2-7 | TRBV2 | ASSDVGYEQY
TRBJ2-2 | TRBV25-1 | ASSSGTGGNTNTGELF
TRBJ2-5 | TRBV5-1 | ASSLGIQGVVETQY
TRBJ2-5 | TRBV29-1 | SGGRQKETQY
TRBJ1-4 | TRBV7-9 | ASSPQGEKLF
TRBJ2-5 | TRBV7-9 | ASRPRTGAETQY
TRBJ2-3 | TRBV5-5 | ASSLVVAGQGGPTDTQY
TRBJ1-6 | TRBV18 | ASSPETGKSPLH
TRBJ1-2 | TRBV25-1 | ASSREGLNYGYT
TRBJ2-2 | TRBV30 | AWNKGNRDTGELF
TRBJ1-5 | TRBV10-3 | AISPEGNQPQH
TRBJ1-6 | TRBV18 | ASSREPHQTGTPLH
TRBJ1-6 | TRBV30 | ACIRDRGHSPLH
TRBJ2-7 | TRBV6-1 | ASRGGMRGEYEQY
TRBJ2-3 | TRBV4-2 | ASSHLTSGGTDTQY
TRBJ2-6 | TRBV9 | ASSVTGVPVLT
TRBJ2-1 | TRBV4-2 | ASSQGGIYNEQF
TRBJ1-3 | TRBV19 | ASSTSSGGDTGNTIY
TRBJ2-5 | TRBV2 | ASAFSGGLQETQY
TRBJ2-5 | TRBV6-5 | ASSYGQGAEETQY
TRBJ1-2 | TRBV7-6 | ASSEQGGNYGYT
TRBJ2-1 | TRBV7-3 | ASSQTSGPYNEQF
TRBJ1-6 | TRBV27 | ASSLGQSYNSPLH
TRBJ1-2 | TRBV2 | ASSELQGHYGYT
TRBJ2-7 | TRBV10-3 | AITREPVSYEQY
TRBJ2-7 | TRBV25-1 | ASSEMGRGNFPSYEQY
TRBJ2-7 | TRBV19 | ASSPTSGISYEQY
TRBJ2-2 | TRBV4-2 | ASSQDLGAGDTGELF
TRBJ1-5 | TRBV30 | AWSVGQGVNQPQH
TRBJ2-5 | TRBV30 | AWGISQETQY
TRBJ1-3 | TRBV6-5 | ATRRGTGNTIY
TRBJ1-1 | TRBV7-8 | ASSLGETEAF
TRBJ1-5 | TRBV5-5 | ASSQMGEGSQPQH
TRBJ2-3 | TRBV6-5 | ASSYQARTDTQY
TRBJ1-1 | TRBV11-2 | ASSSSGARTVEAF
TRBJ2-3 | TRBV27 | ASRQLTGTPDTQY